Below, one T cell receptor (beta chain) is given with its context. The data are from a study of cytomegalovirus exposure and HLA in healthy donors. CDR1 and CDR2 (germline): MNHNS, SASEGT. The CDR3 extends over 14 amino acids. With V trimmed by 4 bases and J by 2 bases, 5 bases remained unmatched. Both 60 Vbeta primers and 13 Jbeta primers went into the PCR. Produced via immunoSEQ multiplex PCR; TCRdb's table is partial and in-frame only. The sample lists over 150,000 clones; approximately 81% were seen once. The rearrangement uses TRBV6-1 and TRBJ2-7, with 7 bases that match TRBD1. The source of this sequence is a woman aged 25 to 39 in good health and CMV-seronegative. The specimen sequenced was PBMCs. The chain's CDR3 is CASSGRDSAYEQYF. CDR3 in DNA: TGTGCCAGCAGTGGCCGGGACAGCGCCTACGAGCAGTACTTC.